This T cell receptor (beta chain) came from a study of blood T cell repertoires in COVID-19. Overall study context: PBMCs, B-cell-depleted T cells, or T cells provided the cDNA or gDNA that made up the material.

Original analysis: The assay estimated nucleated cells by amplifying reference gene primers. The method was immunoSEQ multiplex PCR; TCRdb's version includes in-frame clones alone and lacks a portion of them. That table gives V, J and clone size, and the DNA gave D and trimming. The sample lists 200,000 to 250,000 clones; 85% to 90% were seen once. This CDR3 has 14 amino acids. Trimming at V came to 3 bases and at J to 4 bases, leaving 4 bases not matched to a gene. Germline lookup yields CDR1 LNHDA and CDR2 SQIVND (reference sequence). This TCR was sampled from a man between 60 and 70 years old with acute or convalescent COVID-19. J is TRBJ2-7 and V is TRBV19; 9 bases agree with TRBD1. Source material: peripheral blood. The DNA of the CDR3 is TGTGCCAGTAGTATCCAACAGGGGGCATACGAGCAGTACTTC. Amino acids: CASSIQQGAYEQYF.